This note documents a single T cell receptor beta chain sequence. These data come from a study of blood T cell repertoires in COVID-19. The wider study: Sample material is recorded as cDNA or gDNA derived from T cells, B-cell-depleted T cells, or PBMCs.

This CDR3 comprises 15 residues. The ends were cut back, 4 bases at V and 0 bases at J, with 11 bases in the middle. Per germline, CDR1 SGDLS and CDR2 YYNGEE. Generated by immunoSEQ multiplex PCR, the TCRdb table keeps only in-frame clones and is missing some. The data contain around 190,000 clones, about 83% of them singletons. The sequence derives from a human donor in a cohort sampled during active COVID-19. Source material: peripheral blood. This sequence joins TRBV9 and TRBJ2-1; D not resolved. The CDR3 sequence is CASSTDMHSYNEQFF. CDR3 bases: TGTGCCAGCAGCACCGACATGCACTCCTACAATGAGCAGTTCTTC.